This TCR beta chain stems from a study of a mutant IDH1 vaccine in newly diagnosed glioma. Study-level background: Earlier care involved radiotherapy, temozolomide, or both, and the majority received both.

Time point specified: week 23, last vaccination. The investigators gave 300 ug of mutant IDH1 20-mer peptide in each vaccine dose, together with topical imiquimod. As regards this clone: As yet, its antigen is unknown.

Generated by immunoSEQ multiplex PCR, the TCRdb table keeps only in-frame clones and is missing some. The sample includes 82,000 or so clones, approximately 85% of them seen just once. Trimming cost V 5 bases and J 5 bases; bases outside gene matches: 9. The V gene's germline CDR1 is SGHRS and CDR2 YFSETQ. CDR3 size: 14 residues. General study findings and limits: Pseudoprogression showed no apparent link to changes in top peripheral T cell clonotypes.

The input for sequencing was PBMCs, taken from a glioma patient whose treatment included an IDH1 peptide vaccine. This TCR came from a man younger than 45 with glioma. Some clones in this sample may be carry-over from other donors' samples. V usage is TRBV5-1 and J usage is TRBJ1-2, with 7 bases fitting TRBD1. The CDR3, as DNA: TGCGCCAGCAGACCGGCCGGGACAGAGTATGGCTACACCTTC. Translating it yields CASRPAGTEYGYTF.